The source of this T cell receptor beta chain is a study of blood T cell repertoires in COVID-19 (dated by TCRdb to the early 2020s). A note on the overall study: The collaborator samples originated in the United States, Italy and Spain and spanned the acute and convalescent phases of COVID-19. Nearly every sample came with metadata listing a de-identified subject ID, COVID-19 status, age in years and sex. The repertoires were released in a freely available public database intended as a resource for research on the immune response to SARS-CoV-2. The dataset comprised deeply sampled blood TCRbeta repertoires from subjects exposed to, actively infected with, or recovered from COVID-19. The samples were drawn from two sources: the first 160 participants of the ongoing ImmuneRACE study, and approximately 1,300 subjects contributed by 6 global collaborators. The prospective study material was composed of cDNA or gDNA derived from T cells, B-cell-depleted T cells, or PBMCs. HLA class I and class II types, where available, came from metadata supplied by the sample provider rather than from assay-based typing.

As concerns this clone: Its specific antigen is unknown. No quality values exist for individual bases; no much larger clone is one base distant.

TCRbeta CDR3 regions were amplified from genomic DNA by means of the immunoSEQ Assay, a bias-controlled multiplex PCR. The paper's data handling went like this. The number of nucleated cells in each sample was estimated by amplification of reference gene primers within the assay. Sequence reads were collapsed and filtered to measure the absolute abundance of every unique TCRbeta CDR3 rearrangement. For each sample, productive Simpson clonality was calculated by taking the square root of Simpson's diversity index across productive rearrangements. Held by TCRdb, this immuneACCESS table contains in-frame sequences only and omits some clones. Under half of the omission traces to an unresolved V gene where checked; the cause of the rest is unknown. V and J calls and clone size are copied from that table; D and trimming were computed from the DNA. This sample comprises 150,000 to 200,000 clones, about 88% of them detected only once. The ten largest make up less than 0.7% of the sample.

The investigation overall reported the following: The amount of clinical and demographic metadata varied by source and participant and was provided uncurated.

The CDR3 runs 14 residues from the cysteine to the phenylalanine. The sequence is cut down to CDR3 DNA, 42 bases in frame from base 1. Looking up the germline V gene yields CDR1 SNHLY and CDR2 FYNNEI. The germline ends are 16 bases apart after V is trimmed by 6 bases and J by 5 bases. One collaborating source in Seattle enrolled patients while the patients were actively infected and followed the patients over time throughout the course of disease. Whole blood was collected in K2EDTA tubes by collaborating institutions according to the institutions' own protocols. For TCRbeta analysis, collaborators shipped samples as frozen whole blood, isolated PBMCs, or DNA extracted from either of those sample types.

The specimen was peripheral blood. The chain is encoded by TRBV2 joined to TRBJ1-1; the D gene is not confidently resolved. The origin of this receptor is a man aged 60 to 69 with COVID-19, enrolled during active disease. The DNA sequence reads TGTGCCAGCAGCTATCTCCAGGTTCGGACTGAAGCTTTCTTT. Protein translation: CASSYLQVRTEAFF.